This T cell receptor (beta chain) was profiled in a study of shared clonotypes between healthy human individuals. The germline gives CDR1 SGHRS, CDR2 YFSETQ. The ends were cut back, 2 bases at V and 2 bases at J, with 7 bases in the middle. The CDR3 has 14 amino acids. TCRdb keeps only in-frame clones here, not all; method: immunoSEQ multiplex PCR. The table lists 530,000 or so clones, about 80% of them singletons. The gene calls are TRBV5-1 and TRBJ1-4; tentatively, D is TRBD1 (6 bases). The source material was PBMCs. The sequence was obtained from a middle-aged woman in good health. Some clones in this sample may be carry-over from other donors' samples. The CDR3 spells CASSFGGTNEKLFF. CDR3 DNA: TGCGCCAGCAGCTTCGGGGGCACTAATGAAAAACTGTTTTTT.